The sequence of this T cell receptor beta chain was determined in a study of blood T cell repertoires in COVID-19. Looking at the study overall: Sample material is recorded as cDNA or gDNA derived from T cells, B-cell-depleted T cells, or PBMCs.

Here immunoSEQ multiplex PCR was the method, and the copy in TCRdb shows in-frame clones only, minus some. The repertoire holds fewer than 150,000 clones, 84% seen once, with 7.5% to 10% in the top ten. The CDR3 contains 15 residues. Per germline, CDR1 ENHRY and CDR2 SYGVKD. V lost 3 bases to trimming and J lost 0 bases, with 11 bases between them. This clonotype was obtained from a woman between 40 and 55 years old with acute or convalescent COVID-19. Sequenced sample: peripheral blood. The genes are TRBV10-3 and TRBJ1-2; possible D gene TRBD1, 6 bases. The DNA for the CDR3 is TGTGCCATCAGTGACACAGGGACCTCTAACTATGGCTACACCTTC. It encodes CAISDTGTSNYGYTF.